One T cell receptor beta chain is described in this entry. This sample was taken from a study of shared T cell receptors in the human thymus. TCRdb keeps only in-frame clones here, not all; method: immunoSEQ multiplex PCR. The sample consists of approximately 580,000 clones, around three quarters of them appearing once. V shed 8 bases and J 0 bases; nucleotides not matched to a gene: 1. CDR3 length equals 13 residues. CDR1 and CDR2 from the germline V gene are MNHEY and SMNVEV (reference sequence). These data were likewise used in another study, on human thymus T cells. That source adds: Infants, healthy and Finnish, who were having corrective surgery for congenital heart defects served as donors. Gene usage for V and J segments appeared biased in thymic and blood repertoires. Related studies noted strongly shared thymic repertoires across unrelated people.

What was sequenced was thymocytes. This clonotype was obtained from a boy younger than two with a congenital heart defect. This chain joins TRBV27 and TRBJ2-3; 8 bases align to TRBD2. The CDR3 sequence: CASLAGSTDTQYF. The CDR3 DNA reads TGTGCCAGCTTAGCGGGAAGCACAGATACGCAGTATTTT.